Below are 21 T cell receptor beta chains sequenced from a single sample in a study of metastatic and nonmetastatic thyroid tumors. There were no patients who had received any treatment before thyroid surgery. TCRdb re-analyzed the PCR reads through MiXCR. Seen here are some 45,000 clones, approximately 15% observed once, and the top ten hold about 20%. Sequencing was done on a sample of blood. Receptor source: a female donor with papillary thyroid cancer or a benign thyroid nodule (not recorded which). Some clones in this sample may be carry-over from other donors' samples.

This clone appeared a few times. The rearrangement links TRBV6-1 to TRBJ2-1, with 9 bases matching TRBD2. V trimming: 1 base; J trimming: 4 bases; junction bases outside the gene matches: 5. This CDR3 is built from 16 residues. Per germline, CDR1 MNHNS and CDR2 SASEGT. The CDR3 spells CASSEEVAGVYNEQFF. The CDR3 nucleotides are TGTGCCAGCAGTGAAGAAGTAGCGGGAGTTTACAATGAGCAGTTCTTC.

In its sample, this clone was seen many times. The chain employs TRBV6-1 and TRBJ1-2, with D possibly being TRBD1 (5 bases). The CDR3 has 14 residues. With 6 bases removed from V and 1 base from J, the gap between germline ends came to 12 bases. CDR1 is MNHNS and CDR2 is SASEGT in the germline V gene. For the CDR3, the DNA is TGTGCCAGCAGACCCCAGACAGTTAACTATGGCTACACCTTC. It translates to CASRPQTVNYGYTF.

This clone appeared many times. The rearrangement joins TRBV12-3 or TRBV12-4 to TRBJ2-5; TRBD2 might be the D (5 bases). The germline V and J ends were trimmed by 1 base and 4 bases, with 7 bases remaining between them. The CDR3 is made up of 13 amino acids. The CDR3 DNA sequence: TGTGCCAGCAGTTTAGACAGCGGAGAGACCCAGTACTTC. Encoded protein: CASSLDSGETQYF.

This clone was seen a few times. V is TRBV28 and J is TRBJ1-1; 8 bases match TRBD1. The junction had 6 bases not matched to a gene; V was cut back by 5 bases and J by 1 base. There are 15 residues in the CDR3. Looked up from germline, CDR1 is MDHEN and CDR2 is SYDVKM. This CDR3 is CASSQPGTGNTEAFF. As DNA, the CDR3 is TGTGCCAGCAGTCAACCCGGGACAGGGAACACTGAAGCTTTCTTT.

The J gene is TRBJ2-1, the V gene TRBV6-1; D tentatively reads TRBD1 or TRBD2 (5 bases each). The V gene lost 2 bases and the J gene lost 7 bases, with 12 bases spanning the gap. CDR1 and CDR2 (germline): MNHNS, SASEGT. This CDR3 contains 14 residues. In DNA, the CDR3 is TGTGCCAGCAGTGAACTGCGGGCAGGGAATGAGCAGTTCTTC. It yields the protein CASSELRAGNEQFF.

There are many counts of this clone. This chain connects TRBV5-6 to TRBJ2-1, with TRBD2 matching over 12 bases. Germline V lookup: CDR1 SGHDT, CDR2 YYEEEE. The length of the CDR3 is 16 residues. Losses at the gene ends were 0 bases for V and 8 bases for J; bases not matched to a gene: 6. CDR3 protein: CASSLELAGGMDEQFF. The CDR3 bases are TGTGCCAGCAGCTTGGAGCTAGCGGGAGGGATGGATGAGCAGTTCTTC.

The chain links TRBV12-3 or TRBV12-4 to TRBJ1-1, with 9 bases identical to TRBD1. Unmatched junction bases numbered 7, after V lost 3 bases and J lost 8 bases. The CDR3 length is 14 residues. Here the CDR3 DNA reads TGTGCCAGCAGTTTTTGGGACAGGGTCCTCGAAGCTTTCTTT. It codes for CASSFWDRVLEAFF.

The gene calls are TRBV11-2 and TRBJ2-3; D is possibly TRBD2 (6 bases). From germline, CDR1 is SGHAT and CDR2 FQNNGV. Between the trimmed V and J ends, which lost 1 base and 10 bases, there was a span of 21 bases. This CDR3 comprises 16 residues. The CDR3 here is CASSLGGGTSIHPQYF. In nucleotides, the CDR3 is TGTGCCAGCAGCTTAGGGGGCGGTACTAGCATTCATCCGCAGTATTTT. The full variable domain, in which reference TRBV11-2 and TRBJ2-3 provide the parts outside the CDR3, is EAGVAQSPRYKIIEKRQSVAFWCNPISGHATLYWYQQILGQGPKLLIQFQNNGVVDDSQLPKDRFSAERLKGVDSTLKIQPAKLEDSAVYLCASSLGGGTSIHPQYFGPGTRLTVL.

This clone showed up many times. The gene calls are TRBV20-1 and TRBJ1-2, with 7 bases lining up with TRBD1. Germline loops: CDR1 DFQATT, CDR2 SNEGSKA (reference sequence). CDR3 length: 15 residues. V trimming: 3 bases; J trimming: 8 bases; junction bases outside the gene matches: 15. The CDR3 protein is CSASPIGGRGHGYTF. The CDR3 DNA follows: TGCAGTGCTAGTCCTATTGGGGGGAGGGGGCACGGCTACACCTTC.

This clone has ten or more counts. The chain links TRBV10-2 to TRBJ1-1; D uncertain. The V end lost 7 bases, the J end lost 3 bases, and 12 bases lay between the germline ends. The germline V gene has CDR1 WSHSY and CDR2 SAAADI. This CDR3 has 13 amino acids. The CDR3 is CASKDSGHTEAFF. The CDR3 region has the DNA TGCGCCAGCAAAGATAGCGGGCACACTGAAGCTTTCTTT.

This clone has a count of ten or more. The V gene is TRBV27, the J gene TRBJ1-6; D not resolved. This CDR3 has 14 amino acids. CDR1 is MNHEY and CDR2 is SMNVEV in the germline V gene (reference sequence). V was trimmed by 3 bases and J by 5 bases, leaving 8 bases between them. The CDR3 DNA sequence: TGTGCCAGCAGTTTGCGAGGCAATAATTCACCCCTCCACTTT. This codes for CASSLRGNNSPLHF.

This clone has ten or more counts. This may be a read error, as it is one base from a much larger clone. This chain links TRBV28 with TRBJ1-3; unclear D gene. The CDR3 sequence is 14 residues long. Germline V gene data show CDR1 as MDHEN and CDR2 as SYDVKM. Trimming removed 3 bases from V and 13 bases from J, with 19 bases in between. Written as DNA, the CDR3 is TGTGCCAGCAGTTTTTCCCAGACCCGCGGGCCTATATATTTT. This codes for CASSFSQTRGPIYF.

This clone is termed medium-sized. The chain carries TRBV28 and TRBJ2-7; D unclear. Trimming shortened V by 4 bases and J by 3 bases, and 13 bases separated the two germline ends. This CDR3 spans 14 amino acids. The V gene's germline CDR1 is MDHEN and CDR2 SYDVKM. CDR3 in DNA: TGTGCCAGCAGTTATAACGGACGGCACTACGAGCAGTACTTC. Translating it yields CASSYNGRHYEQYF.

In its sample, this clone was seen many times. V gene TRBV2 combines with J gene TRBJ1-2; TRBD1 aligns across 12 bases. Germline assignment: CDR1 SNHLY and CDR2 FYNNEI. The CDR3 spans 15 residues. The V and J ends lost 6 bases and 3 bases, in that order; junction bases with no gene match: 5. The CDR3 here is CASRGQGAFDYGYTF. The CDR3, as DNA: TGTGCCAGCAGGGGACAGGGGGCTTTTGACTATGGCTACACCTTC.

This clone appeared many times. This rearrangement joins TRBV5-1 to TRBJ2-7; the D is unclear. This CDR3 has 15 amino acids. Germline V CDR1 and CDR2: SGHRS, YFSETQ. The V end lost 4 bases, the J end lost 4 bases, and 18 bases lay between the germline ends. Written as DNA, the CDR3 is TGCGCCAGCAGCGCCCCGGATAGTAATCCTTACGAGCAGTACTTC. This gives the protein CASSAPDSNPYEQYF.

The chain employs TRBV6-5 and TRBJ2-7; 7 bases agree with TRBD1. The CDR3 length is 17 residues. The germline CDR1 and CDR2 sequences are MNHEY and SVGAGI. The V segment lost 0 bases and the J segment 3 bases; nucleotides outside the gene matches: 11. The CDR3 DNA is TGTGCCAGCAGTTACTCGGCGCCCGGGACAGCGAACTACGAGCAGTACTTC. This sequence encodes CASSYSAPGTANYEQYF.

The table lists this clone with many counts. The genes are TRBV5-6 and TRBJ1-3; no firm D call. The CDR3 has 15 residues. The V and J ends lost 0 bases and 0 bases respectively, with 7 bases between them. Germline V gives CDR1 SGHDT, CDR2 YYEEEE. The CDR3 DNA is TGTGCCAGCAGCTTGGCCTTTGTCTCTGGAAACACCATATATTTT. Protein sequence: CASSLAFVSGNTIYF.

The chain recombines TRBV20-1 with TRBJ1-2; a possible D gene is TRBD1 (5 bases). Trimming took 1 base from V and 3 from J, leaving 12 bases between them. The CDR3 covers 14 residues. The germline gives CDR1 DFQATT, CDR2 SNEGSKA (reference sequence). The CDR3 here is CSARGRRGDYGYTF. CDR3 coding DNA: TGCAGTGCTAGAGGGAGGAGGGGCGACTATGGCTACACCTTC.

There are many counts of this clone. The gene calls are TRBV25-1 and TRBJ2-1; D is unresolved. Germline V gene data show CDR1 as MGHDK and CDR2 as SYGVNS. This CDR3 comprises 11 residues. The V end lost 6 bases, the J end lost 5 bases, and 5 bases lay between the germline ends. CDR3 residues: CASRGNNEQFF. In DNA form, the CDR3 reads TGTGCCAGCAGGGGGAACAATGAGCAGTTCTTC.

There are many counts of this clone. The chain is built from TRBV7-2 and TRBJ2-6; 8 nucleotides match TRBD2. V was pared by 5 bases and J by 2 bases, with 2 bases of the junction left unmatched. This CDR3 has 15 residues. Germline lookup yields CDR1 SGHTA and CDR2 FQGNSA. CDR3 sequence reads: CASSKTSAGANVLTF. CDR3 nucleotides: TGTGCCAGCAGCAAGACTAGCGCTGGGGCCAACGTCCTGACTTTC.

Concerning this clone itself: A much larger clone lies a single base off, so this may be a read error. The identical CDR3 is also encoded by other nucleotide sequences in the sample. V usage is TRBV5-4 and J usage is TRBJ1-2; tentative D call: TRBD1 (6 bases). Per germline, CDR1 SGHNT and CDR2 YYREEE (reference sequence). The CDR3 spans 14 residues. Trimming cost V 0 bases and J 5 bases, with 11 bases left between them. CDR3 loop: CASSLEQGRYGYTF. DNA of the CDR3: TGTGCCAGCAGCTTGGAACAGGGCCGATATGGCTACACCTTC.